The 12 T cell receptor beta chains below come from one sample, sequenced in a study of metastatic and nonmetastatic thyroid tumors. TCRdb used MiXCR to call clones anew from the PCR reads. The table includes roughly 45,000 clones, under 4% detected once. Each patient went into thyroid surgery without having received any treatment. Sequencing input: blood. These TCRs come from a female donor with papillary thyroid cancer or a benign thyroid nodule (not recorded which). Some clones in this sample may be carry-over from other donors' samples.

This clone was seen only a few times. The rearrangement joins TRBV11-3 to TRBJ2-3; 8 bases fit TRBD1. CDR3 size: 16 residues. CDR1 is SGHNT, CDR2 YENEEA, per germline. Losses at the gene ends were 5 bases for V and 2 bases for J; bases not matched to a gene: 9. The CDR3 loop reads CASSKDRGGNTDTQYF. In DNA form, the CDR3 reads TGTGCCAGCAGCAAAGACAGGGGCGGGAACACAGATACGCAGTATTTT.

This clone was seen a few times. This chain links TRBV3-1 with TRBJ2-3, with 8 positions matching TRBD1. The CDR3 totals 14 residues. Germline V gene lookup returns CDR1 LGHDT and CDR2 YNNKEL (reference sequence). CDR3 coding DNA: TGTTCCATCAGCCAAGCCGGGACAGGAGATACGCAGTATTTT. It codes for CSISQAGTGDTQYF.

This clone showed up many times. The chain couples TRBV20-1 to TRBJ2-7; 7 bases are shared with TRBD1. Germline-derived CDR1 and CDR2 are DFQATT and SNEGSKA (reference sequence). With 6 bases clipped from V and 1 base from J, the junction kept 9 bases outside the gene matches. The CDR3 is made up of 14 amino acids. In DNA, the CDR3 is TGCAGTGCATCTACAGGGGCGGTGTCCTACGAGCAGTACTTC. Its translation: CSASTGAVSYEQYF.

This clone was seen many times. This chain connects TRBV10-3 to TRBJ1-6; 8 nucleotides match TRBD1. The V gene's germline CDR1 is ENHRY and CDR2 SYGVKD. Trimming took 3 bases from V and 10 from J; bases not matched to a gene: 17. The CDR3 loop spans 18 amino acids. The CDR3, as DNA: TGTGCCATCAGTGACCTTCCCAGGGGGCCAACCCTGGGGTCACCCCTCCACTTT. Its protein is CAISDLPRGPTLGSPLHF.

This clone occurred a few times. This chain joins TRBV6-2 or TRBV6-3 and TRBJ2-1, with 7 nucleotides matching TRBD2. Germline CDR1 MNHEY, CDR2 SVGEGT. The CDR3 totals 15 residues. With V trimmed by 2 bases and J by 5 bases, 6 bases remained unmatched. The CDR3 DNA reads as TGTGCCAGCAGTTACGGCGGGGAGGGCCACAATGAGCAGTTCTTC. Amino acid sequence: CASSYGGEGHNEQFF.

At least ten counts were recorded for this clone. The genes are TRBV28 and TRBJ2-1, with 7 bases lining up with TRBD2. Germline trimming cut 5 bases from V and 10 bases from J; bases unmatched to any gene: 14. The CDR3 has 15 amino acids. Germline CDR1 and CDR2: MDHEN and SYDVKM. The CDR3 sequence is CASSIAGVKRWEQFF. CDR3 in DNA: TGTGCCAGCAGTATCGCGGGAGTTAAGAGGTGGGAGCAGTTCTTC.

This clone occurred many times. CDR3 sequence (DNA): TGTGCCAGCAGCCCAGCTGGGTTGCACAATGAGCAGTTCTTC. This gives the protein CASSPAGLHNEQFF. The chain combines TRBV7-9 with TRBJ2-1; D ambiguous. This CDR3 region has 14 residues. Deletions cut 5 bases from V and 5 bases from J, with 13 bases between. The germline V gene encodes CDR1 SEHNR and CDR2 FQNEAQ (reference sequence).

This clone came up a few times. The rearrangement uses TRBV11-2 and TRBJ2-1, with 9 positions matching TRBD2. Germline V gives CDR1 SGHAT, CDR2 FQNNGV. The junction had 9 bases not matched to a gene; V was cut back by 0 bases and J by 0 bases. The CDR3 contains 19 residues. The CDR3 DNA sequence: TGTGCCAGCAGCTTAGAGTGGGCGGCTAGCGGGAACTCCTACAATGAGCAGTTCTTC. It specifies CASSLEWAASGNSYNEQFF.

CDR3: CASSPGIYGYTF. CDR3 DNA sequence: TGTGCCAGCTCACCCGGGATCTATGGCTACACCTTC. The V and J genes are TRBV18 and TRBJ1-2, with D unresolved. This CDR3 has 12 residues. Germline V lookup: CDR1 KGHSH, CDR2 LQKENI. V gave up 3 bases and J gave up 4 bases, with 6 bases separating them. Full variable domain (outside the CDR3, taken from reference TRBV18 and TRBJ1-2): NAGVMQNPRHLVRRRGQEARLRCSPMKGHSHVYWYRQLPEEGLKFMVYLQKENIIDESGMPKERFSAEFPKEGPSILRIQQVVRGDSAAYFCASSPGIYGYTFGSGTRLTVV.

This clone has only a few counts. The rearrangement joins TRBV28 to TRBJ2-5; D is unresolved. This CDR3 has 11 residues. In germline, CDR1 is MDHEN, CDR2 SYDVKM. V lost 6 bases to trimming and J lost 5 bases, with 7 bases between them. In nucleotides, the CDR3 is TGTGCCAGCAGGTTAAGGGAGACCCAGTACTTC. Protein sequence: CASRLRETQYF.

This clone was detected only a few times. This may be a read error: a much more frequent sequence differs by one nucleotide. This specimen includes other DNA sequences encoding the same CDR3. The V call is TRBV28, the J call TRBJ1-5; TRBD1 matches at 7 bases. The CDR3 has 14 amino acids. CDR1 and CDR2 (germline): MDHEN, SYDVKM. The CDR3: CAGRPTGNHQPQHF. The CDR3, as DNA: TGTGCCGGCAGACCGACAGGGAACCACCAGCCCCAGCATTTT.

This clone was seen more than once but under ten times. The J gene is TRBJ2-2, the V gene TRBV5-1; D is ambiguous. The germline gives CDR1 SGHRS, CDR2 YFSETQ. V was clipped by 1 base and J by 0 bases, with 1 base between them. The CDR3 runs 13 residues. CDR3 DNA: TGCGCCAGCAGCTTGACGAACACCGGGGAGCTGTTTTTT. Translated, it gives CASSLTNTGELFF.